The 12 T cell receptor beta chains in this list originate from one sample, sequenced in a study of glioma-infiltrating T cells after dendritic cell vaccination. Time point given: after dendritic cell vaccination, including at tumor progression/relapse. Using immunoSEQ multiplex PCR, the repertoire was profiled, and TCRdb retains in-frame clones only, with some absent. The sample yields over 90,000 clones, approximately 80% seen once. The material was blood, obtained after dendritic cell vaccination. These receptors were taken from a human donor with glioblastoma.

The rearrangement links TRBV5-5 to TRBJ1-3; 7 bases line up with TRBD1. V lost 0 bases and J lost 2; bases outside the gene matches: 2. The CDR3 is made up of 15 amino acids. CDR1 is SGHKS, CDR2 YYEKEE, per germline (reference sequence). The CDR3 region has the DNA TGTGCCAGCAGCTTGGACAGGGGAACTGGAAACACCATATATTTT. The encoded protein is CASSLDRGTGNTIYF. Full variable domain (missing parts from reference TRBV5-5 and TRBJ1-3): DAGVTQSPTHLIKTRGQQVTLRCSPISGHKSVSWYQQVLGQGPQFIFQYYEKEERGRGNFPDRFSARQFPNYSSELNVNALLLGDSALYLCASSLDRGTGNTIYFGEGSWLTVV.

The chain employs TRBV2 and TRBJ1-5, with TRBD1 as a possible D gene (5 bases). The CDR3 spans 14 residues. The V end lost 1 base, the J end lost 4 bases, and 8 bases lay between the germline ends. Germline V gene sequence: CDR1 SNHLY, CDR2 FYNNEI. The DNA for the CDR3 is TGTGCCAGCAGTGAAGGGTACAGGAATCAGCCCCAGCATTTT. Protein: CASSEGYRNQPQHF.

The chain links TRBV19 to TRBJ2-1, with 14 bases aligning to TRBD2. Trimming took 11 bases from V and 9 from J; bases not matched to a gene: 6. The CDR3 is made up of 13 amino acids. CDR1 LNHDA and CDR2 SQIVND come from the germline V gene (reference sequence). The CDR3 protein is CAVGTSGSGEQFF. The CDR3, as DNA: TGTGCCGTTGGGACTAGCGGGAGCGGTGAGCAGTTCTTC.

This clone has more than one count but fewer than ten. The V gene is TRBV5-1, the J gene TRBJ2-3, with 9 bases that match TRBD1. J lost 4 bases, V lost 1 base, and 7 bases had no gene match. The CDR3 consists of 16 residues. Germline values: CDR1 SGHRS, CDR2 YFSETQ. Written as DNA, the CDR3 is TGCGCCAGCAGCTTGACCCCGGGACAGGGATCAGATACGCAGTATTTT. Its protein product is CASSLTPGQGSDTQYF.

This chain connects TRBV11-2 to TRBJ1-4; D is unresolved. V lost 6 bases to trimming and J lost 8 bases, with 13 bases between them. The CDR3 sequence is 13 residues long. Germline V gene sequence: CDR1 SGHAT, CDR2 FQNNGV. The CDR3 coding sequence is TGTGCCAGCAGTAGGATAGCTGAGGAAAAACTGTTTTTT. This encodes CASSRIAEEKLFF. Looking up the rest from reference TRBV11-2 and TRBJ1-4 gives the full variable domain: EAGVAQSPRYKIIEKRQSVAFWCNPISGHATLYWYQQILGQGPKLLIQFQNNGVVDDSQLPKDRFSAERLKGVDSTLKIQPAKLEDSAVYLCASSRIAEEKLFFGSGTQLSVL.

The chain carries TRBV18 and TRBJ1-2; the match to TRBD1 covers 10 bases. V gave up 3 bases and J gave up 4 bases; unmatched junction bases: 5. The CDR3 is 15 amino acids. Germline CDR1 KGHSH, CDR2 LQKENI. CDR3 amino acids: CASSPGGQGSYGYTF. The CDR3 DNA is TGTGCCAGCTCACCGGGGGGACAGGGGAGCTATGGCTACACCTTC.

This clone was detected a few times. This chain connects TRBV11-3 to TRBJ2-7, with 11 bases aligning to TRBD1. With V trimmed by 5 bases and J by 3 bases, 6 bases remained unmatched. CDR3 length equals 15 residues. CDR1 is SGHNT and CDR2 is YENEEA in the germline V gene. CDR3 region: CASSPGQGGNYEQYF. The DNA of the CDR3 is TGTGCCAGCAGCCCGGGACAGGGGGGAAACTACGAGCAGTACTTC.

This chain connects TRBV9 to TRBJ1-1; the match to TRBD1 covers 7 bases. The CDR3 spans 16 residues. Germline V gene data show CDR1 as SGDLS and CDR2 as YYNGEE. V trimming: 4 bases; J trimming: 3 bases; junction bases outside the gene matches: 12. Here the CDR3 DNA reads TGTGCCAGCAGCTCCCCCAGGGGGTTATTGGACACTGAAGCTTTCTTT. It is translated as CASSSPRGLLDTEAFF.

This clone came up once. The rearrangement uses TRBV6-5 and TRBJ1-2; D is possibly TRBD1 (5 bases). CDR1 and CDR2 from the germline V gene are MNHEY and SVGAGI. V lost 6 bases and J 7 bases, leaving 9 bases between the germline ends. The CDR3 contains 11 residues. The CDR3 DNA is TGTGCCAGCAGAAGGGGTTTTGGCTACACCTTC. Its translation is CASRRGFGYTF.

The rearrangement links TRBV10-3 to TRBJ2-7, with D perhaps matching TRBD1 (6 bases). Deletions cut 0 bases from V and 3 bases from J, with 12 bases between. The germline V gene encodes CDR1 ENHRY and CDR2 SYGVKD. CDR3 length equals 15 residues. This CDR3 is CAISESTRGFYEQYF. CDR3 bases: TGTGCCATCAGTGAGTCTACCAGGGGATTCTACGAGCAGTACTTC.

The chain has TRBV6-1 and TRBJ1-2; D is perhaps TRBD1 (6 bases). This CDR3 is built from 13 residues. V gave up 6 bases and J gave up 4 bases, with 12 bases separating them. Germline loops: CDR1 MNHNS, CDR2 SASEGT. CDR3 nucleotide sequence: TGTGCCAGCAGCGCAGGACAGTTCTATGGCTACACCTTC. This sequence encodes CASSAGQFYGYTF.

The chain links TRBV6-5 to TRBJ1-2, with 9 bases matching TRBD1. The junction had 3 bases not matched to a gene; V was cut back by 4 bases and J by 3 bases. This CDR3 comprises 14 residues. The germline CDR1 and CDR2 sequences are MNHEY and SVGAGI. The CDR3 sequence is CASSSRTGDYGYTF. CDR3 in DNA: TGTGCCAGCAGTTCGCGGACAGGGGACTATGGCTACACCTTC.